This T cell receptor (beta chain) was recovered during a study of blood T cell repertoires in COVID-19. Background on the study: There were acute and convalescent COVID-19 samples, and they came from the United States, Italy and Spain.

Per the original data handling: How many nucleated cells were present was estimated from reference gene primer amplification. TCRdb's table, derived via immunoSEQ multiplex PCR, lists solely in-frame clones and lacks some. That table supplies the V and J calls and clone size; D and trimming were determined from the DNA. The sample yields about 280,000 clones, roughly 86% seen once. CDR1 is MGHDK, CDR2 SYGVNS, per germline. The CDR3 covers 14 residues. With 2 bases clipped from V and 0 bases from J, the junction kept 0 bases outside the gene matches. Sequenced sample: peripheral blood. The V gene is TRBV25-1, the J gene TRBJ2-7, with 8 bases matching TRBD2. The sequence derives from a woman between 25 and 40 years old with COVID-19, enrolled during active disease. The CDR3 here is CASSELAGSYEQYF. The CDR3 region has the DNA TGTGCCAGCAGTGAACTAGCGGGCTCCTACGAGCAGTACTTC.